These 28 T cell receptor beta chains were sequenced from one sample in a study of blood T cells in healthy people across ages. A second PCR of 7 to 11 cycles used a sample-barcoded 5' primer and a J-beta primer mix. In TCRdb, the 5' RACE reads were re-called with MiXCR into one record per CDR3 protein. Of about 1.1 million distinct CDR3 sequences listed, around two fifths were seen once; the top ten hold around 13%. Sample: blood. These receptors originate from a man aged 18 to 35 in good health.

The chain joins TRBV3-1 to TRBJ1-5; the match to TRBD1 covers 11 bases. The junction had 6 bases not matched to a gene; V was cut back by 1 base and J by 7 bases. This CDR3 spans 16 amino acids. CDR1 and CDR2 (germline): LGHDT, YNNKEL (reference sequence). The CDR3 sequence: CASSQGGTGGGQPQHF. The CDR3 bases are TGTGCCAGCAGCCAAGGGGGGACAGGGGGTGGCCAGCCCCAGCATTTT.

This sequence joins TRBV6-5 and TRBJ1-6; 8 nucleotides line up with TRBD1. Trimming took 7 bases from V and 9 from J; bases not matched to a gene: 2. This CDR3 has 12 amino acids. Germline CDR1 is MNHEY and CDR2 is SVGAGI. CDR3 region: CASTGTGSPLHF. The CDR3 DNA follows: TGTGCCAGCACCGGGACAGGTTCACCCCTCCACTTT.

This clonotype was observed at least ten times. CDR3 DNA: TGTGCCAGCAGCTTCGGGGCCCCAGATACGCAGTATTTT. Translated, it gives CASSFGAPDTQYF. The V gene is TRBV7-2, the J gene TRBJ2-3, with D perhaps assigned TRBD1 or TRBD2 (5 bases each). This CDR3 has 13 residues. Trimming stripped 3 bases from V and 4 bases from J, with 8 bases between. Germline V gives CDR1 SGHTA, CDR2 FQGNSA.

This chain joins TRBV7-2 and TRBJ1-6; D is undetermined. Germline V gene data show CDR1 as SGHTA and CDR2 as FQGNSA. The germline V and J ends were trimmed by 6 bases and 6 bases, with 15 bases remaining between them. This CDR3 has 15 amino acids. The CDR3: CASRTRTISNSPLHF. As DNA, the CDR3 is TGTGCCAGCAGAACCCGGACTATAAGTAATTCACCCCTCCACTTT.

This clonotype was seen a handful of times. This chain joins TRBV6-6 and TRBJ1-2, with TRBD1 matching over 7 bases. Trimming took 6 bases from V and 12 from J; bases not matched to a gene: 7. The CDR3 is made up of 11 amino acids. Germline CDR1 is MNHNY and CDR2 is SVGAGI (reference sequence). CDR3 sequence: CASSNDRAHTF. For the CDR3, the DNA is TGTGCCAGCAGCAATGACAGGGCTCACACCTTC.

The CDR3 DNA reads TGTGCCAGCAGTTCTGGACTCCTTTCTTCCACAGATACGCAGTATTTT. Translated, it gives CASSSGLLSSTDTQYF. The chain links TRBV12-3 or TRBV12-4 to TRBJ2-3; D is possibly TRBD2 (5 bases). Trimming removed 4 bases at V and 2 bases at J, with 16 bases between. The CDR3 length is 16 residues.

This clonotype was seen only a few times. The chain employs TRBV29-1 and TRBJ2-1, with 8 bases that match TRBD1. The J call could be wrong; TRBJ2-7 is a better fit for the DNA end. This CDR3 comprises 14 residues. Germline V gene sequence: CDR1 SQVTM, CDR2 ANQGSEA. The CDR3 nucleotides read TGCAGCGTGGACCCAGGGGGCTCCTACAATGAGCAGTACTTC. Residues: CSVDPGGSYNEQYF.

The chain carries TRBV12-3 or TRBV12-4 and TRBJ1-1; 7 bases match TRBD1. J lost 2 bases, V lost 1 base, and 4 bases had no gene match. The CDR3 runs to 15 residues. The CDR3: CASSLGGQVNTEAFF. The CDR3 bases are TGTGCCAGCAGTTTAGGAGGACAGGTAAACACTGAAGCTTTCTTT.

The chain recombines TRBV12-3 or TRBV12-4 with TRBJ2-1; perhaps TRBD1 as D (6 bases). V dropped 5 bases and J dropped 8 bases, with 16 bases sitting between them. This CDR3 contains 14 residues. The CDR3 protein is CASSNPLEGDEQFF. As DNA, the CDR3 is TGTGCCAGCAGTAATCCCCTAGAGGGGGATGAGCAGTTCTTC.

This chain uses TRBV3-1 with TRBJ1-5; no reliable D call. This CDR3 region has 14 residues. Germline lookup yields CDR1 LGHDT and CDR2 YNNKEL (reference sequence). With 0 bases removed from V and 6 bases from J, the gap between germline ends came to 9 bases. The CDR3 DNA follows: TGTGCCAGCAGCCAAGACTCTACGGGTCAGCCCCAGCATTTT. The encoded protein is CASSQDSTGQPQHF.

Remarks on this clonotype: No DNA is shown, since the ends of the CDR3 on it are uncertain; the CDR3 is the one TCRdb lists. The rearrangement uses TRBV6-2 or TRBV6-3 and TRBJ2-3; the table's D call, TRBD2, has no DNA check behind it. The CDR3 spans 15 amino acids, including both terminal residues. The germline gives CDR1 MNHEY, CDR2 SVGEGT. The CDR3 loop is CASRYFGPDHDTQYF.

The chain links TRBV4-3 to TRBJ1-6, with D uncertain. The germline V gene has CDR1 LGHNA and CDR2 YSLEER. The CDR3 length is 14 residues. The V and J ends lost 2 bases and 5 bases respectively, with 7 bases between them. CDR3 nucleotide sequence: TGCGCCAGCAGCCAAATGAGGGATAATTCACCCCTCCACTTT. Encoded protein: CASSQMRDNSPLHF.

This clonotype occurred a few times. The V gene is TRBV7-2, the J gene TRBJ2-5; D is ambiguous. Judging by the DNA end, TRBJ2-7 fits better; the J call may be wrong. The length of the CDR3 is 12 residues. Germline V gives CDR1 SGHTA, CDR2 FQGNSA. CDR3 DNA sequence: TGTGCCAGCAGCGATCAGATCTACGAGCAGTACTTC. It translates to CASSDQIYEQYF.

At least ten counts were recorded for this clonotype. The V and J genes are TRBV4-1 and TRBJ1-2, with no clear D. The CDR3 is made up of 15 amino acids. Germline CDR1 and CDR2: MGHRA and YSYEKL. Between the trimmed V and J ends, which lost 0 bases and 2 bases, there was a span of 10 bases. The CDR3 nucleotides read TGCGCCAGCAGCCAAGAGGGCCCTGGGAACTATGGCTACACCTTC. Translating it yields CASSQEGPGNYGYTF.

The chain links TRBV4-3 to TRBJ2-7, with D possibly being TRBD1 (6 bases). In germline, CDR1 is LGHNA, CDR2 YSLEER. The CDR3 is 17 amino acids. Trimming stripped 4 bases from V and 1 base from J, with 20 bases between. CDR3 nucleotide sequence: TGCGCCAGCAGCCCGATGCCCTTCAGGGGCCGGTCCTACGAGCAGTACTTC. This codes for CASSPMPFRGRSYEQYF.

The sample holds a few counts of this clonotype. The chain recombines TRBV20-1 with TRBJ1-1; D uncertain. CDR1 and CDR2 (germline): DFQATT, SNEGSKA (reference sequence). Trimming stripped 1 base from V and 0 bases from J, with 9 bases between. There are 14 residues in the CDR3. The CDR3: CSARGAPMNTEAFF. CDR3 nucleotide sequence: TGCAGTGCTAGAGGCGCCCCAATGAACACTGAAGCTTTCTTT.

This sequence joins TRBV29-1 and TRBJ2-7; D is perhaps TRBD1 (5 bases). Germline V lookup: CDR1 SQVTM, CDR2 ANQGSEA. The CDR3 covers 11 residues. Deletions cut 4 bases from V and 4 bases from J, with 8 bases between. The CDR3 coding sequence is TGCAGCGTTGGTTCAGGGTACGAGCAGTACTTC. Its protein is CSVGSGYEQYF.

This clonotype was detected many times. The chain joins TRBV4-3 to TRBJ2-3; the D is unclear. From germline, CDR1 is LGHNA and CDR2 YSLEER. The CDR3 loop spans 13 amino acids. V lost 3 bases to trimming and J lost 3 bases, with 7 bases between them. The CDR3 is CASSQGMTDTQYF. In DNA, the CDR3 is TGCGCCAGCAGCCAGGGGATGACAGATACGCAGTATTTT.

As to this clonotype: Sequence at one end of the junction differs from germline and may be a read error. The chain joins TRBV20-1 to TRBJ1-6, with no clear D. The V gene's germline CDR1 is DFQATT and CDR2 SNEGSKA (reference sequence). The CDR3 consists of 14 residues. The CDR3 is CSARGSPNNSPPHF. CDR3 bases: TGCAGTGCTAGAGGCAGCCCAAATAATTCACCCCCCCACTTT.

The rearrangement uses TRBV20-1 and TRBJ1-5; TRBD1 matches 11 bases. Looked up from germline, CDR1 is DFQATT and CDR2 is SNEGSKA (reference sequence). Trimming removed 5 bases from V and 6 bases from J; junction bases left unmatched: 3. This CDR3 comprises 13 residues. CDR3 sequence reads: CSAGQGAAQPQHF. The CDR3 DNA reads as TGCAGTGCTGGACAGGGGGCAGCTCAGCCCCAGCATTTT.

J is TRBJ1-1 and V is TRBV6-2 or TRBV6-3; 10 bases fit TRBD1. The CDR3 spans 16 residues. In germline, CDR1 is MNHEY, CDR2 SVGEGT. V dropped 6 bases and J dropped 1; count of bases not matched to a gene: 8. The CDR3 loop reads CASRTRQGAANTEAFF. The CDR3 region has the DNA TGTGCCAGCAGGACCAGACAGGGGGCGGCGAACACTGAAGCTTTCTTT.

The chain employs TRBV7-9 and TRBJ2-1; 10 bases are shared with TRBD2. This CDR3 comprises 18 residues. Germline CDR1 is SEHNR and CDR2 is FQNEAQ (reference sequence). V lost 5 bases to trimming and J lost 1 base; unmatched junction nucleotides: 11. CDR3 sequence: CASSSSGGPILSYNEQFF. For the CDR3, the DNA is TGTGCCAGCAGCAGTAGCGGGGGGCCAATCCTTTCCTACAATGAGCAGTTCTTC.

The J gene is TRBJ2-5, the V gene TRBV7-9, with 12 bases matching TRBD2. The V gene end was trimmed by 0 bases and the J gene end by 0 bases; junction bases not matched to a gene: 8. The CDR3 extends over 19 amino acids. Germline CDR1 is SEHNR and CDR2 is FQNEAQ (reference sequence). CDR3: CASSLAGGLAGMYQETQYF. CDR3 DNA sequence: TGTGCCAGCAGCTTAGCGGGCGGACTAGCGGGAATGTACCAAGAGACCCAGTACTTC.

The chain has TRBV4-3 and TRBJ1-4, with a possible D match to TRBD1 (6 bases). Germline V gives CDR1 LGHNA, CDR2 YSLEER. Trimming removed 0 bases at V and 6 bases at J, with 8 bases between. The CDR3 runs to 14 residues. CDR3 DNA: TGCGCCAGCAGCCAAGAGGGGGCGGATGAAAAACTGTTTTTT. This codes for CASSQEGADEKLFF.

The gene calls are TRBV2 and TRBJ2-5, with D perhaps matching TRBD2 (7 bases). V lost 7 bases and J 2 bases, leaving 11 bases between the germline ends. The CDR3 loop spans 13 amino acids. Germline V CDR1 and CDR2: SNHLY, FYNNEI. The CDR3 DNA sequence: TGTGCCAGCACTAAGGGGGGGCAAGAGACCCAGTACTTC. It codes for CASTKGGQETQYF.

This clonotype was seen a handful of times. This rearrangement joins TRBV27 to TRBJ2-7; a possible D gene is TRBD2 (6 bases). The CDR3 spans 14 residues. CDR1 is MNHEY and CDR2 is SMNVEV in the germline V gene (reference sequence). Trimming removed 3 bases from V and 6 bases from J, with 15 bases in between. The CDR3 spells CASSLSRDSGEQYF. CDR3 coding DNA: TGTGCCAGCAGTTTGAGCAGGGACTCTGGCGAGCAGTACTTC.

The rearrangement joins TRBV20-1 to TRBJ2-1, with a tentative D call TRBD2 (6 bases). CDR1 is DFQATT and CDR2 is SNEGSKA in the germline V gene (reference sequence). CDR3 length: 14 residues. The V end lost 6 bases, the J end lost 9 bases, and 21 bases lay between the germline ends. The CDR3: CSAGDGGRSREQFF. The CDR3 bases are TGCAGTGCGGGGGACGGGGGACGATCCCGTGAGCAGTTCTTC.

Only one count was recorded for this clonotype. The rearrangement uses TRBV11-2 and TRBJ2-1, with a weak D call TRBD1 (6 bases). The germline gives CDR1 SGHAT, CDR2 FQNNGV. The CDR3 has 18 amino acids. Trimming took off 6 bases at V and 1 base at J, with 22 bases between the two ends. DNA for the CDR3: TGTGCCAGCAGGGGAAGGGGGTTGTCATTACCGTCCTACAATGAGCAGTTCTTC. The encoded protein is CASRGRGLSLPSYNEQFF.